This entry lists 21 T cell receptor beta chains sequenced from one sample in a study of cytomegalovirus exposure and HLA in healthy donors. Primers for the PCR totalled 60 Vbeta and 13 Jbeta. Sequenced by immunoSEQ multiplex PCR; TCRdb stores in-frame clones only, minus some. The table lists about 86,000 clones, over 75% of them singletons. Sequencing input: PBMCs. The receptors stem from a female donor in good health and CMV-seronegative.

The V call is TRBV29-1, the J call TRBJ2-7; 9 nucleotides align to TRBD2. The germline gives CDR1 SQVTM, CDR2 ANQGSEA. V was clipped by 0 bases and J by 2 bases; unmatched bases: 5. This CDR3 contains 15 residues. This chain's CDR3 is CSVEDRREGTYEQYF. DNA of the CDR3: TGCAGCGTTGAAGATCGGCGGGAGGGAACCTACGAGCAGTACTTC.

V gene TRBV20-1 combines with J gene TRBJ2-7; 8 nucleotides align to TRBD1. V lost 6 bases and J lost 6; bases outside the gene matches: 1. The CDR3 loop spans 10 amino acids. CDR1 and CDR2 from the germline V gene are DFQATT and SNEGSKA (reference sequence). CDR3 in DNA: TGCAGTGCCGACAGGGGCGAGCAGTACTTC. Its protein is CSADRGEQYF.

The gene calls are TRBV14 and TRBJ1-4; D unclear. Germline V CDR1 and CDR2: SGHDN, FVKESK. The CDR3 spans 15 residues. Trimming shortened V by 0 bases and J by 7 bases, and 12 bases separated the two germline ends. In DNA, the CDR3 is TGTGCCAGCAGCCAAGACCCGGGAAAGCGTGAAAAACTGTTTTTT. Protein sequence: CASSQDPGKREKLFF.

The chain is built from TRBV7-8 and TRBJ2-5, with 11 bases lining up with TRBD1. The CDR3 extends over 15 amino acids. CDR1 is SGHVS and CDR2 is FQNEAQ in the germline V gene. Trimming removed 3 bases from V and 7 bases from J; junction bases left unmatched: 7. The CDR3 DNA is TGTGCCAGCAGCTTTGGACAGGGGGCGCGGCGGACCCAGTACTTC. Its translation: CASSFGQGARRTQYF.

The CDR3 protein is CASSGTGGDYEQYF. The CDR3 bases are TGCGCCAGCAGCGGGACAGGGGGGGACTACGAGCAGTACTTC. The V call is TRBV10-1, the J call TRBJ2-7; 11 bases align to TRBD1. From germline, CDR1 is WNHNN and CDR2 SYGVQD (reference sequence). The V gene end was trimmed by 6 bases and the J gene end by 3 bases; junction bases not matched to a gene: 4. This CDR3 has 14 residues.

V usage is TRBV18 and J usage is TRBJ2-7, with D tentatively TRBD1 (6 bases). This CDR3 has 16 amino acids. V was shortened by 3 bases and J by 3 bases, with 18 bases between the two germline ends. Germline V gene data show CDR1 as KGHSH and CDR2 as LQKENI. As DNA, the CDR3 is TGTGCCAGCTCACCCACAGCCGGGACACAACACTACGAGCAGTACTTC. This codes for CASSPTAGTQHYEQYF.

CDR3 nucleotide sequence: TGTGCCAGCAGTTCATTAGGGGGCGAGGTAAACATTCAGTACTTC. It yields the protein CASSSLGGEVNIQYF. The chain links TRBV28 to TRBJ2-4; 7 bases match TRBD1. With V trimmed by 4 bases and J by 6 bases, 9 bases remained unmatched. This CDR3 is built from 15 residues. The germline V gene encodes CDR1 MDHEN and CDR2 SYDVKM.

The rearrangement links TRBV5-1 to TRBJ2-7; the match to TRBD2 covers 7 bases. There are 16 residues in the CDR3. The germline V gene has CDR1 SGHRS and CDR2 YFSETQ. With V trimmed by 0 bases and J by 7 bases, 13 bases remained unmatched. The CDR3 region has the DNA TGCGCCAGCAGCTTGGAATCAGGAGCGGGGCCCGTTGAGCAGTACTTC. Amino acid sequence: CASSLESGAGPVEQYF.

This clone was picked up one time. V usage is TRBV2 and J usage is TRBJ2-2; 9 positions match TRBD1. With 5 bases clipped from V and 2 bases from J, the junction kept 6 bases outside the gene matches. This CDR3 has 16 residues. Germline values: CDR1 SNHLY, CDR2 FYNNEI. The CDR3: CASSTQGQGNTGELFF. The CDR3 coding sequence is TGTGCCAGCAGTACCCAGGGACAGGGAAACACCGGGGAGCTGTTTTTT. The variable domain in full, completed from reference TRBV2 and TRBJ2-2, reads EPEVTQTPSHQVTQMGQEVILRCVPISNHLYFYWYRQILGQKVEFLVSFYNNEISEKSEIFDDQFSVERPDGSNFTLKIRSTKLEDSAMYFCASSTQGQGNTGELFFGEGSRLTVL.

The genes are TRBV2 and TRBJ1-5; no firm D call. The CDR3 is made up of 12 amino acids. The V end was cut by 9 bases, the J end by 7 bases, with 13 bases between. Germline loops: CDR1 SNHLY, CDR2 FYNNEI. CDR3 coding DNA: TGTGCCAGTTGGGGTAGCGGGCAGCCCCAGCATTTT. Encoded protein: CASWGSGQPQHF. The variable domain in full, with the rest retrieved from reference TRBV2 and TRBJ1-5, is EPEVTQTPSHQVTQMGQEVILRCVPISNHLYFYWYRQILGQKVEFLVSFYNNEISEKSEIFDDQFSVERPDGSNFTLKIRSTKLEDSAMYFCASWGSGQPQHFGDGTRLSIL.

This rearrangement joins TRBV7-2 to TRBJ1-1; D gene ambiguous. The CDR3 loop spans 16 amino acids. Germline-derived CDR1 and CDR2 are SGHTA and FQGNSA. V lost 0 bases and J 0 bases, leaving 11 bases between the germline ends. The CDR3 loop reads CASSLATGFLNTEAFF. CDR3 sequence (DNA): TGTGCCAGCAGCTTAGCCACGGGGTTTTTGAACACTGAAGCTTTCTTT.

A single count supports this clone. The chain uses TRBV5-6 and TRBJ1-2; 7 bases match TRBD1. The V gene end was trimmed by 2 bases and the J gene end by 8 bases; junction bases not matched to a gene: 15. Germline V gene lookup returns CDR1 SGHDT and CDR2 YYEEEE. The CDR3 covers 16 residues. The CDR3 loop reads CASSLPGQQSFYGYTF. The DNA of the CDR3 is TGTGCCAGCAGCTTACCGGGACAGCAGAGTTTCTACGGCTACACCTTC.

CDR3 residues: CASMETYRGLETQYF. The CDR3 DNA follows: TGTGCCAGCATGGAGACCTACAGGGGCTTGGAGACCCAGTACTTC. The chain is built from TRBV6-1 and TRBJ2-5; 7 nucleotides align to TRBD1. The CDR3 is made up of 15 amino acids. V gave up 7 bases and J gave up 5 bases; unmatched junction bases: 13. Per germline, CDR1 MNHNS and CDR2 SASEGT.

J is TRBJ1-5 and V is TRBV19, with TRBD1 identical over 7 bases. J lost 4 bases, V lost 4 bases, and 7 bases had no gene match. CDR1 LNHDA and CDR2 SQIVND come from the germline V gene (reference sequence). The CDR3 contains 15 residues. For the CDR3, the DNA is TGTGCCAGTAGTAGGGGGACAGCGGAAAATCAGCCCCAGCATTTT. Translated, it gives CASSRGTAENQPQHF.

This clone turned up a few times. The gene calls are TRBV29-1 and TRBJ2-3; a possible D gene is TRBD2 (5 bases). The V gene lost 1 base and the J gene lost 11 bases, with 13 bases spanning the gap. This CDR3 comprises 12 residues. CDR1 is SQVTM and CDR2 is ANQGSEA in the germline V gene. CDR3 nucleotide sequence: TGCAGCGTTGAAGCGGGGTTTAGGAAGCAGTATTTT. Translated: CSVEAGFRKQYF.

V and J are TRBV4-1 and TRBJ1-6; 8 bases align to TRBD1. In germline, CDR1 is MGHRA, CDR2 YSYEKL. This CDR3 spans 15 amino acids. J gave up 6 bases and V 2 bases, and 3 bases lay outside the gene matches. CDR3 in DNA: TGCGCCAGCAGCCAAACAGGGGGAGGTAATTCACCCCTCCACTTT. Translated: CASSQTGGGNSPLHF.

This clone showed up just a few times. This chain connects TRBV14 to TRBJ1-4; D gene unclear. The CDR3 totals 13 residues. V was cut by 2 bases and J by 4 bases, with 5 bases left in between. CDR1 is SGHDN, CDR2 FVKESK, per germline. CDR3 bases: TGTGCCAGCAGCCAAAATCTTAATGAAAAACTGTTTTTT. Its protein is CASSQNLNEKLFF.

The chain combines TRBV4-3 with TRBJ2-5, with TRBD1 matching 9 bases. CDR1 is LGHNA, CDR2 YSLEER, per germline. CDR3 length: 15 residues. V lost 3 bases and J lost 3; bases outside the gene matches: 5. In DNA form, the CDR3 reads TGCGCCAGCAGCCAGGGACAGGGTTGGGAAGAGACCCAGTACTTC. Translating gives CASSQGQGWEETQYF.

CDR3 DNA: TGTGCCAGCAGCTTAACTCGGACACCGTGGACCCAGTACTTC. Translation gives CASSLTRTPWTQYF. V and J are TRBV7-3 and TRBJ2-5; TRBD1 might be the D (5 bases). V was pared by 0 bases and J by 7 bases, with 12 bases between. The CDR3 consists of 14 residues. Germline V lookup: CDR1 SGHTA, CDR2 FQGTGA.

V usage is TRBV6-5 and J usage is TRBJ1-2, with TRBD1 matching over 7 bases. The CDR3 loop spans 13 amino acids. V lost 6 bases and J lost 6; bases outside the gene matches: 7. Germline loops: CDR1 MNHEY, CDR2 SVGAGI. CDR3 nucleotides: TGTGCCAGCAGCCTCCCGGGACAGAATGGCTACACCTTC. Protein: CASSLPGQNGYTF.

This clone was recorded once. The rearrangement uses TRBV6-6 and TRBJ2-3; TRBD2 matches at 9 bases. The CDR3 sequence is 15 residues long. In germline, CDR1 is MNHNY, CDR2 SVGAGI (reference sequence). V lost 6 bases to trimming and J lost 6 bases; unmatched junction nucleotides: 10. CDR3 region: CASRGMGSGRDTQYF. CDR3 in DNA: TGTGCCAGCAGGGGAATGGGGAGCGGGAGGGATACGCAGTATTTT.